This entry lists 24 T cell receptor beta chains sequenced from one sample in a study of blood T cell repertoires in COVID-19. Only in-frame clones appear in the TCRdb table, and some are missing; sequencing was by immunoSEQ multiplex PCR. The sample shows some 150,000 clones, roughly 88% of them seen only once. Sequencing was performed on peripheral blood. Source of these receptors: a man between 60 and 75 years old with COVID-19, enrolled during active disease.

V and J are TRBV6-5 and TRBJ1-6; D unclear. This CDR3 comprises 16 residues. Per germline, CDR1 MNHEY and CDR2 SVGAGI. The ends were cut back, 0 bases at V and 7 bases at J, with 13 bases in the middle. The CDR3 protein is CASSYSRKARNSPLHF. The CDR3 DNA reads as TGTGCCAGCAGTTACTCGAGGAAGGCTAGGAATTCACCCCTCCACTTT.

This sequence joins TRBV18 and TRBJ1-1; 7 nucleotides match TRBD1. The CDR3 is made up of 12 amino acids. In germline, CDR1 is KGHSH, CDR2 LQKENI. V lost 2 bases and J lost 8; bases outside the gene matches: 2. This CDR3 reads CASSPGGQEAFF. The CDR3, as DNA: TGTGCCAGCTCACCAGGGGGACAGGAAGCTTTCTTT.

V and J are TRBV5-4 and TRBJ2-1, with 8 bases fitting TRBD2. V trimming: 5 bases; J trimming: 10 bases; junction bases outside the gene matches: 11. This CDR3 has 14 amino acids. Germline assignment: CDR1 SGHNT and CDR2 YYREEE (reference sequence). The CDR3 DNA is TGTGCCAGCAGGACGGGAGGGGCTAACCGGGAGCAGTTCTTC. Translation gives CASRTGGANREQFF. Combining the CDR3 with reference TRBV5-4 and TRBJ2-1 gives the whole variable domain ETGVTQSPTHLIKTRGQQVTLRCSSQSGHNTVSWYQQALGQGPQFIFQYYREEENGRGNFPPRFSGLQFPNYSSELNVNALELDDSALYLCASRTGGANREQFFGPGTRLTVL.

This clone appeared a single time. The V gene is TRBV23-1, the J gene TRBJ2-3; tentatively, D is TRBD1 (5 bases). TRBV23-1 falls under the ORF class, with uncertain function. The CDR3 covers 16 residues. The ends were cut back, 1 base at V and 0 bases at J, with 11 bases in the middle. CDR3 DNA sequence: TGCGCCAGCAGTCAATTTCCAGGGTGTAGCACAGATACGCAGTATTTT. It yields the protein CASSQFPGCSTDTQYF.

V usage is TRBV4-3 and J usage is TRBJ2-7; D is uncertain. Per germline, CDR1 LGHNA and CDR2 YSLEER. Trimming cost V 0 bases and J 6 bases, with 15 bases left between them. CDR3 length: 15 amino acids. DNA of the CDR3: TGCGCCAGCAGCCAAGACATAGTAAACCCTTCCGAGCAGTACTTC. It yields the protein CASSQDIVNPSEQYF.

This chain links TRBV7-9 with TRBJ1-1; D ambiguous. Trimming removed 2 bases from V and 11 bases from J, with 12 bases in between. Germline-derived CDR1 and CDR2 are SEHNR and FQNEAQ (reference sequence). The CDR3 spans 12 residues. DNA of the CDR3: TGTGCCAGCAGCTTATGGGCCGAATGGGCTTTCTTT. Translation: CASSLWAEWAFF. Combining the CDR3 with reference TRBV7-9 and TRBJ1-1 gives the whole variable domain DTGVSQNPRHKITKRGQNVTFRCDPISEHNRLYWYRQTLGQGPEFLTYFQNEAQLEKSRLLSDRFSAERPKGSFSTLEIQRTEQGDSAMYLCASSLWAEWAFFGQGTRLTVV.

This clone was observed at least ten times. The chain couples TRBV19 to TRBJ1-1, with D unclear. The CDR3 consists of 14 residues. Germline V lookup: CDR1 LNHDA, CDR2 SQIVND (reference sequence). Between the trimmed V and J ends, which lost 6 bases and 0 bases, there was a span of 11 bases. The CDR3 loop reads CASSVGNMNTEAFF. CDR3 nucleotide sequence: TGTGCCAGTAGCGTGGGCAACATGAACACTGAAGCTTTCTTT.

The CDR3: CATTADSTDTQYF. CDR3 nucleotides: TGTGCCACCACAGCAGACTCCACAGATACGCAGTATTTT. The rearrangement uses TRBV24-1 and TRBJ2-3; D gene ambiguous. V was shortened by 8 bases and J by 2 bases, with 10 bases between the two germline ends. Germline-derived CDR1 and CDR2 are KGHDR and SFDVKD. The CDR3 is made up of 13 amino acids.

The gene calls are TRBV25-1 and TRBJ1-6; D might be TRBD1 (5 bases). The V and J ends lost 2 bases and 7 bases respectively, with 9 bases between them. CDR3 length: 14 amino acids. The germline V gene has CDR1 MGHDK and CDR2 SYGVNS. The CDR3 DNA is TGTGCCAGCAGTGAAGGGGCAGGGAATTCACCCCTCCACTTT. This sequence encodes CASSEGAGNSPLHF.

The chain carries TRBV4-3 and TRBJ2-2; 7 bases match TRBD1. Losses at the gene ends were 5 bases for V and 0 bases for J; bases not matched to a gene: 9. This CDR3 is built from 17 residues. CDR1 and CDR2 (germline): LGHNA, YSLEER. Written as DNA, the CDR3 is TGCGCCAGCAGCTTACGGACCGGGACAGCGAACACCGGGGAGCTGTTTTTT. This translates into CASSLRTGTANTGELFF.

The rearrangement uses TRBV11-2 and TRBJ2-7; perhaps TRBD2 as D (6 bases). The CDR3 is made up of 15 amino acids. CDR1 is SGHAT and CDR2 is FQNNGV in the germline V gene. Trimming left V 0 bases short and J 5 bases short, with 14 bases between. CDR3 region: CASSLERPGGDEQYF. CDR3 nucleotides: TGTGCCAGCAGCTTAGAAAGGCCCGGCGGGGACGAGCAGTACTTC.

The chain has TRBV6-5 and TRBJ1-1; a weak D match, TRBD1 (6 bases). CDR3 length: 13 amino acids. Trimming removed 5 bases from V and 12 bases from J, with 19 bases in between. CDR1 MNHEY and CDR2 SVGAGI come from the germline V gene. For the CDR3, the DNA is TGTGCCAGCAGTCCAGCAGGGGTCGGATCGTCTTTCTTT. Translated: CASSPAGVGSSFF.

This sequence joins TRBV10-2 and TRBJ1-2; D unclear. The germline V gene has CDR1 WSHSY and CDR2 SAAADI. V gave up 5 bases and J gave up 8 bases, with 12 bases separating them. CDR3 length: 12 amino acids. This chain's CDR3 is CASSPGIWGYTF. CDR3 DNA sequence: TGCGCCAGCAGTCCGGGGATTTGGGGCTACACCTTC.

The V and J genes are TRBV7-2 and TRBJ1-1, with D perhaps matching TRBD1 (6 bases). Trimming shortened V by 0 bases and J by 5 bases, and 16 bases separated the two germline ends. This CDR3 is built from 16 residues. Germline V gene sequence: CDR1 SGHTA, CDR2 FQGNSA. The CDR3: CASSLAGQIGRTEAFF. The CDR3 region has the DNA TGTGCCAGCAGCTTAGCGGGACAAATAGGTAGGACTGAAGCTTTCTTT.

The chain couples TRBV3-1 (or the pseudogene TRBV3-2) to TRBJ1-2; TRBD1 aligns across 9 bases. The V and J ends lost 0 bases and 4 bases, in that order; junction bases with no gene match: 6. The CDR3 sequence is 16 residues long. The V gene's germline CDR1 is LGHDT and CDR2 YNNKEL (reference sequence). CDR3 sequence reads: CASSQDMGTGSYGYTF. The CDR3 DNA follows: TGTGCCAGCAGCCAAGATATGGGGACAGGGAGCTATGGCTACACCTTC.

The chain recombines TRBV7-3 with TRBJ2-1, with 7 bases that match TRBD2. Germline V CDR1 and CDR2: SGHTA, FQGTGA. V dropped 0 bases and J dropped 7; count of bases not matched to a gene: 9. The CDR3 runs to 16 residues. The chain's CDR3 is CASSLTGASAGNEQFF. CDR3 DNA: TGTGCCAGCAGCTTAACAGGGGCCTCAGCGGGGAATGAGCAGTTCTTC.

This chain joins TRBV10-1 and TRBJ2-1; 10 positions agree with TRBD2. The CDR3 is made up of 15 amino acids. Trimming took 2 bases from V and 5 from J; bases not matched to a gene: 3. Per the germline V gene, CDR1 is WNHNN and CDR2 is SYGVQD (reference sequence). In DNA form, the CDR3 reads TGCGCCAGCAGTGAGACTAGCGGGACCAACAATGAGCAGTTCTTC. Protein product: CASSETSGTNNEQFF.

The V and J genes are TRBV18 and TRBJ2-4, with TRBD2 identical over 10 bases. J was trimmed by 8 bases and V by 3 bases; bases with no gene match: 7. From germline, CDR1 is KGHSH and CDR2 LQKENI. The CDR3 has 15 residues. The CDR3 coding sequence is TGTGCCAGCTCACCGAGGAGGCTAGCGGGAGACATTCAGTACTTC. Translating it yields CASSPRRLAGDIQYF.

Only a few counts were recorded for this clone. The genes are TRBV7-3 and TRBJ2-1; D is possibly TRBD2 (6 bases). V lost 6 bases and J lost 8, with 20 bases in between. The CDR3 has 15 amino acids. Germline V CDR1 and CDR2: SGHTA, FQGTGA. The CDR3 is CASSLLAEGSYEQFF. The DNA for the CDR3 is TGTGCCAGCAGTTTATTAGCGGAAGGCTCGTATGAGCAGTTCTTC.

This sequence joins TRBV5-1 and TRBJ1-2, with D possibly being TRBD1 (5 bases). This CDR3 has 13 amino acids. The V gene's germline CDR1 is SGHRS and CDR2 YFSETQ. Trimming removed 4 bases from V and 1 base from J, with 8 bases in between. The CDR3 sequence is CASSRDSNYGYTF. The DNA for the CDR3 is TGCGCCAGCAGCCGAGACAGTAACTATGGCTACACCTTC.

J is TRBJ1-6 and V is TRBV19; D remains unclear. Per germline, CDR1 LNHDA and CDR2 SQIVND (reference sequence). The V and J ends lost 2 bases and 6 bases respectively, with 8 bases between them. The CDR3 is 14 amino acids. The CDR3 loop is CASSISGSNSPLHF. CDR3 DNA sequence: TGTGCCAGTAGTATATCGGGGTCTAATTCACCCCTCCACTTT. Filled out from reference TRBV19 and TRBJ1-6, the complete variable domain reads DGGITQSPKYLFRKEGQNVTLSCEQNLNHDAMYWYRQDPGQGLRLIYYSQIVNDFQKGDIAEGYSVSREKKESFPLTVTSAQKNPTAFYLCASSISGSNSPLHFGNGTRLTVT.

This rearrangement joins TRBV18 to TRBJ1-3; no clear D. V lost 4 bases to trimming and J lost 6 bases, with 4 bases between them. Germline V gene data show CDR1 as KGHSH and CDR2 as LQKENI. This CDR3 is built from 11 residues. The DNA of the CDR3 is TGTGCCAGCTCACTTAAAAACACCATATATTTT. Residues: CASSLKNTIYF.

The rearrangement uses TRBV18 and TRBJ1-1; D remains unclear. Per germline, CDR1 KGHSH and CDR2 LQKENI. The V gene lost 7 bases and the J gene lost 0 bases, with 15 bases spanning the gap. The CDR3 has 15 amino acids. Here the CDR3 reads CASLPSRNVNTEAFF. CDR3 bases: TGTGCCAGCTTACCGAGCAGGAACGTGAACACTGAAGCTTTCTTT.

The chain joins TRBV7-2 to TRBJ1-3; D not certain. CDR1 is SGHTA, CDR2 FQGNSA, per germline. V lost 1 base, J lost 0 bases, and 10 bases lay in between. There are 16 residues in the CDR3. The CDR3 is CASSLGGISSGNTIYF. CDR3 bases: TGTGCCAGCAGCTTAGGAGGGATCAGCTCTGGAAACACCATATATTTT. Full variable domain (missing parts from reference TRBV7-2 and TRBJ1-3): GAGVSQSPSNKVTEKGKDVELRCDPISGHTALYWYRQSLGQGLEFLIYFQGNSAPDKSGLPSDRFSAERTGGSVSTLTIQRTQQEDSAVYLCASSLGGISSGNTIYFGEGSWLTVV.